A selection of T cell receptor beta chains follows, all from one sample in a study of T-cell reconstitution after alpha-beta-depleted transplantation in children. TCRdb re-analysed the PCR reads in MiXCR, keeping a single row per CDR3 protein. The data contain 400,000 to 500,000 distinct CDR3 sequences, roughly 10% of them singletons. This specimen consisted of PBMCs from the stem cell graft donor, obtained from the stem cell graft. The receptors were gathered from a human donor who donated a stem cell graft to a child with acute myeloid leukemia. Both conserved end residues are part of each CDR3. D genes are given only for firm matches. The size entry is marked missing in some rows and otherwise reads once, few, many or a size class.

clone_size	d_call	v_call	j_call	cdr3_aa	cdr3_nt
few	TRBD1	TRBV25-1	TRBJ1-1	CASSEFFRGDSNTEAFF	TGTGCCAGCAGTGAATTTTTCCGTGGGGACAGCAACACTGAAGCTTTCTTT
NA	NA	TRBV27	TRBJ2-3	CASSFGFSVSTDTQYF	TGTGCCAGCAGTTTTGGGTTCTCAGTTAGCACAGATACGCAGTATTTT
few	TRBD2	TRBV29-1	TRBJ2-1	CSVEPQRGGRYNEQFF	TGCAGCGTTGAACCCCAGCGGGGGGGCCGGTACAATGAGCAGTTCTTC
many	NA	TRBV7-2	TRBJ1-5	CASSSTFFQPQHF	TGTGCCAGCAGCTCCACGTTTTTTCAGCCCCAGCATTTT
NA	NA	TRBV5-1	TRBJ2-2	CASSFKGPGELFF	TGCGCCAGCAGCTTCAAGGGACCCGGGGAGCTGTTTTTT
NA	NA	TRBV6-5	TRBJ2-5	CASSYSRLAETQYF	TGTGCCAGCAGTTACTCCCGGCTTGCAGAGACCCAGTACTTC
few	NA	TRBV9	TRBJ2-1	CASSVGQGGAKFF	TGTGCCAGCAGCGTAGGGCAGGGGGGCGCCAAGTTCTTC
NA	NA	TRBV5-1	TRBJ2-5	CASSLPYRAEWETQYF	TGCGCCAGCAGCTTGCCATACAGGGCCGAGTGGGAGACCCAGTACTTC
NA	NA	TRBV4-3	TRBJ1-6	CASSQDGRVNSPLHF	TGCGCCAGCAGCCAAGACGGCAGGGTGAACTCACCCCTCCACTTT
NA	NA	TRBV18	TRBJ1-2	CASSPILPHRENGYTF	TGTGCCAGCTCACCTATTCTCCCTCACAGGGAGAACGGCTACACCTTC
many	TRBD2	TRBV27	TRBJ2-7	CASSHGLAGYEQYF	TGTGCCAGCAGCCATGGACTAGCGGGGTACGAGCAGTACTTC
many	NA	TRBV5-1	TRBJ1-1	CASSLVHLSEAFF	TGCGCCAGCAGCTTGGTGCACCTCTCTGAAGCTTTCTTT
NA	TRBD1	TRBV3-1	TRBJ2-1	CASSQADRGQFF	TGTGCCAGCAGCCAAGCGGACAGGGGGCAGTTCTTC
few	TRBD1	TRBV15	TRBJ2-3	CATRTTGGADTQYF	TGTGCCACCAGAACGACAGGGGGGGCAGATACGCAGTATTTT
few	TRBD2	TRBV19	TRBJ2-1	CASWGGNNEQFF	TGTGCCAGTTGGGGAGGGAACAATGAGCAGTTCTTC
NA	NA	TRBV6-2/TRBV6-3	TRBJ2-7	CASSPGSRSEQYF	TGTGCCAGCAGTCCCGGATCGAGGAGCGAGCAGTACTTC
many	TRBD2	TRBV5-1	TRBJ2-1	CASSLIAGVSYNEQFF	TGCGCCAGCAGCTTAATAGCGGGAGTCTCCTACAATGAGCAGTTCTTC
once	NA	TRBV7-3	TRBJ2-3	CASSLTGWGDTDTQYF	TGTGCCAGCAGCTTAACGGGGTGGGGGGACACAGATACGCAGTATTTT
many	NA	TRBV9	TRBJ2-6	CASSVRSNVLTF	TGTGCCAGCAGCGTAAGGTCCAACGTCCTGACTTTC
many	TRBD1	TRBV2	TRBJ2-5	CASSEARQGETQYF	TGTGCCAGCAGTGAAGCTCGACAGGGAGAGACCCAGTACTTC
NA	TRBD1	TRBV7-8	TRBJ1-4	CASSKRQGEKLFF	TGTGCCAGCAGCAAGAGACAGGGGGAAAAACTGTTTTTT
few	TRBD2	TRBV7-2	TRBJ2-5	CASSSLAGGPQETQYF	TGTGCCAGCAGCTCTTTAGCGGGGGGACCTCAAGAGACCCAGTACTTC
few	TRBD2	TRBV15	TRBJ2-5	CATIPSGGSQETQYF	TGTGCCACCATCCCGAGCGGGGGGTCACAAGAGACCCAGTACTTC
NA	NA	TRBV12-3/TRBV12-4	TRBJ2-5	CASSPPGARETQYF	TGTGCCAGCAGCCCGCCAGGGGCACGGGAGACCCAGTACTTC
many	NA	TRBV20-1	TRBJ2-7	CSARNPGTHYEQYF	TGCAGTGCTCGGAACCCCGGGACTCATTACGAGCAGTACTTC
many	NA	TRBV9	TRBJ1-3	CASTQGGGSGNTIYF	TGTGCCAGCACGCAAGGAGGGGGCTCTGGAAACACCATATATTTT
NA	NA	TRBV19	TRBJ1-2	CASSRVPPDGGYTF	TGTGCCAGTAGTAGGGTCCCCCCCGACGGAGGCTACACCTTC
NA	NA	TRBV5-1	TRBJ2-7	CASRVGETYEQYF	TGCGCCAGCAGAGTCGGCGAAACCTACGAGCAGTACTTC
NA	TRBD2	TRBV5-1	TRBJ2-7	CASSLASGTYYEQYF	TGCGCCAGCAGCTTGGCTAGCGGGACGTACTACGAGCAGTACTTC
NA	NA	TRBV29-1	TRBJ2-5	CSVEDRGGLETQYF	TGCAGCGTTGAAGATCGAGGAGGGTTAGAGACCCAGTACTTC
few	NA	TRBV5-1	TRBJ2-3	CASSQGPGGADTQYF	TGCGCCAGCAGCCAAGGCCCCGGAGGAGCAGATACGCAGTATTTT
many	NA	TRBV29-1	TRBJ2-1	CSVRNNEQFF	TGCAGCGTGAGGAACAATGAGCAGTTCTTC
NA	NA	TRBV6-1	TRBJ2-5	CASRPTRQSQETQYF	TGTGCCAGCAGGCCGACTCGACAATCACAAGAGACCCAGTACTTC
NA	NA	TRBV19	TRBJ2-2	CASYLAGELFF	TGTGCCAGTTATCTGGCCGGGGAGCTGTTTTTT
few	TRBD2	TRBV20-1	TRBJ2-2	CSARDSGKNTGELFF	TGCAGTGCTAGAGATAGCGGGAAAAACACCGGGGAGCTGTTTTTT
NA	NA	TRBV5-1	TRBJ2-7	CASSPNPGRDEQYF	TGCGCCAGCAGCCCTAATCCGGGGCGCGATGAGCAGTACTTC
NA	TRBD2	TRBV3-1	TRBJ2-1	CACSQDRVLALDEQFF	TGTGCCTGCAGCCAAGATAGGGTACTAGCGCTAGATGAGCAGTTCTTC
NA	TRBD2	TRBV30	TRBJ2-1	CAWSGDSGRAYNEQFF	TGTGCCTGGTCCGGGGACAGCGGGAGGGCCTACAATGAGCAGTTCTTC
NA	TRBD1	TRBV5-1	TRBJ1-2	CASSLSQGARGYTF	TGCGCCAGCAGCTTGTCCCAGGGGGCTCGTGGCTACACCTTC
few	TRBD1	TRBV20-1	TRBJ2-5	CSAQRTGQETQYF	TGCAGTGCACAACGGACAGGACAAGAGACCCAGTACTTC
NA	TRBD1	TRBV7-9	TRBJ2-5	CASSLPGQGGSQETQYF	TGTGCCAGCAGCTTACCGGGACAGGGGGGATCGCAAGAGACCCAGTACTTC
NA	NA	TRBV15	TRBJ2-6	CATRHLLGAGANVLTF	TGTGCCACCAGGCATCTCCTCGGGGCTGGGGCCAACGTCCTGACTTTC
few	NA	TRBV20-1	TRBJ2-4	CSASESDGVENIQYF	TGCAGTGCTAGTGAAAGTGACGGGGTGGAGAACATTCAGTACTTC
NA	NA	TRBV6-2/TRBV6-3	TRBJ1-1	CASSYGVGEAFF	TGTGCCAGCAGTTACGGGGTCGGTGAAGCTTTCTTT
NA	NA	TRBV20-1	TRBJ1-5	CCASTFRTVSNQPQHF	TGCTGTGCTAGCACCTTCAGGACAGTTAGCAATCAGCCCCAGCATTTT
NA	NA	TRBV5-5	TRBJ2-1	CASSLGVGPSYNEQFF	TGTGCCAGCAGCTTGGGGGTAGGACCAAGTTACAATGAGCAGTTCTTC
NA	NA	TRBV7-3	TRBJ2-5	CASSLKGGAQETQYF	TGTGCCAGCAGCTTAAAGGGGGGCGCCCAAGAGACCCAGTACTTC